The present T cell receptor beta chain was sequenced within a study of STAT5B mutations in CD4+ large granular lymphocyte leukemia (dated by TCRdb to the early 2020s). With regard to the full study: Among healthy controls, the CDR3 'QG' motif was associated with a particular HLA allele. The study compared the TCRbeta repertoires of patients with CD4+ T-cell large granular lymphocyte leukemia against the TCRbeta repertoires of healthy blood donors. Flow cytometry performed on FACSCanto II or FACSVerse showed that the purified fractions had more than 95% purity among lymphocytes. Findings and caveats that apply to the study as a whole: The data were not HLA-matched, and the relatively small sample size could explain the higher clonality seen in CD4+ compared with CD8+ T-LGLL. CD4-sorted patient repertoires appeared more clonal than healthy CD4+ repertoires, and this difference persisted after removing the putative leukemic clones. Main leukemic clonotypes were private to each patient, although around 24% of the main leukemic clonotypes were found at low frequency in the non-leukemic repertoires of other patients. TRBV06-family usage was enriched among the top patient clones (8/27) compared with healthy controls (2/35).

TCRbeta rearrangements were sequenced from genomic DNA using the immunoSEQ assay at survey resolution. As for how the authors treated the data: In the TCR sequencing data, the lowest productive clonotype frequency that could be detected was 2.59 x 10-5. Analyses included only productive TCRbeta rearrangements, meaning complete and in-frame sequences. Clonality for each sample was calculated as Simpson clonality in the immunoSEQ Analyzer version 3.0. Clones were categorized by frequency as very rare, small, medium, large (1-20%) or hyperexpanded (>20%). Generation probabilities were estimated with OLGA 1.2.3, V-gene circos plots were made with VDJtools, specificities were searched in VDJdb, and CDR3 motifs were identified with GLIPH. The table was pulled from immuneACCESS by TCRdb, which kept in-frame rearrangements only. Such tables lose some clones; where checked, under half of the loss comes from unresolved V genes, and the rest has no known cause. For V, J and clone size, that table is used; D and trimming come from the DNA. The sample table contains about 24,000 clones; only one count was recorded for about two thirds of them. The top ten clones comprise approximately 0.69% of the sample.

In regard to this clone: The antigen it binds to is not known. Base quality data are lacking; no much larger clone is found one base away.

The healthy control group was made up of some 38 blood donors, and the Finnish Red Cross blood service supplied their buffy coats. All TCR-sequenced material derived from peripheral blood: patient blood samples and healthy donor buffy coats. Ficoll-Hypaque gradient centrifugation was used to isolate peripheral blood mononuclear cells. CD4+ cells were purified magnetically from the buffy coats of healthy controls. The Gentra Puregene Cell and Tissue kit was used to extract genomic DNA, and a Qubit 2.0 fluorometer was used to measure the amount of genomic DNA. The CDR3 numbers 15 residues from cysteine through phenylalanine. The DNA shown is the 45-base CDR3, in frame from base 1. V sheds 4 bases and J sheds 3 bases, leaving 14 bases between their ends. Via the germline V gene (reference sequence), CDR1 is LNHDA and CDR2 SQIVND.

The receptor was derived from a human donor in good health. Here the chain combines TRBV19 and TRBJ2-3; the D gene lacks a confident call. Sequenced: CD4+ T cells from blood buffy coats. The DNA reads TGTGCCAGTAGTAATAATCCCCGAGGAACAGATACGCAGTATTTT. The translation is CASSNNPRGTDTQYF.